A selection of T cell receptor beta chains follows, all from one sample in a study. Each CDR3 protein is one row after TCRdb ran MiXCR on the 5' RACE reads. The sample includes approximately 40,000 distinct CDR3 sequences, approximately 31% of them seen just once. Material: tumor-infiltrating memory CD4+ T cells sorted from the breast tumor. The source of these receptors is a female donor with breast cancer. CDR3s include the opening cysteine and the closing phenylalanine or tryptophan. D genes are given only for firm matches. Expanded clones get a size class; other rows say once, few or many, or leave the size out.

j_call | d_call | v_call | clone_size | cdr3_nt | cdr3_aa
TRBJ2-5 | TRBD2 | TRBV5-1 | . | TGCACCAGCGGGACCGGGACCTACGAAGAGACCCAGTACTTC | CTSGTGTYEETQYF
TRBJ1-5 | . | TRBV6-1 | . | TGTGCCAGCAGTGAACACAAGTTTTATAGCAATCAGCCCCAGCATTTT | CASSEHKFYSNQPQHF
TRBJ2-7 | . | TRBV6-5 | few | TGTGCCAGCAGTCCCCGGGACGGCACCTACGAGCAGTACTTC | CASSPRDGTYEQYF
TRBJ1-3 | . | TRBV27 | . | TGTGCCAGCAGTTTGCCTGGAAACACCATATATTTT | CASSLPGNTIYF
TRBJ2-7 | . | TRBV12-3/TRBV12-4 | many | TGTGCCAGCAGTCAGGGGATAAACTACGAGCAGTACTTC | CASSQGINYEQYF
TRBJ2-6 | . | TRBV6-5 | . | TGTGCCAGCGGGCGCACCCCAGGGGCTGGGGCCAACGTCCTGACTTTC | CASGRTPGAGANVLTF
TRBJ1-1 | . | TRBV5-1 | medium-sized | TGCGCCAGCAGCCGAGGGACCGGACGAGGCACTGAAGCTTTCTTT | CASSRGTGRGTEAFF
TRBJ2-1 | TRBD2 | TRBV20-1 | . | TGCAGTGCTAGTGATGGACTAGCGGGAAATGAGCAGTTCTTC | CSASDGLAGNEQFF
TRBJ1-5 | . | TRBV2 | few | TGTGCCAGCAGTCCCCAGCTTAGCAATCAGCCCCAGCATTTT | CASSPQLSNQPQHF
TRBJ1-5 | TRBD1 | TRBV3-1 | few | TGTGCCAGCAGCCGGACAGGAGATCAGCCCCAGCATTTT | CASSRTGDQPQHF
TRBJ2-4 | . | TRBV7-8 | . | TGTGCCAGCAGCTCCCCAAATGCAAGAGCCAAAAGCATTCAGTACTTC | CASSSPNARAKSIQYF
TRBJ2-1 | . | TRBV20-1 | . | TGCAGTGCTAGAGTAAGTCGCGACAATGAGCAGTTCTTC | CSARVSRDNEQFF
TRBJ1-6 | . | TRBV7-2 | . | TGTGCCAGCAGCTTAGAAAGGGCGCATCCCGATTCACCCCTCCACTTT | CASSLERAHPDSPLHF
TRBJ2-5 | . | TRBV30 | few | TGTGCCTGGAGTGGGGAGACCCAGTACTTC | CAWSGETQYF
TRBJ2-1 | . | TRBV4-3 | once | TGCGCCAGCAGCCAATTAGTTGGGACCCAGGATGAGCAGTTCTTC | CASSQLVGTQDEQFF
TRBJ2-1 | TRBD1 | TRBV5-1 | few | TGCGCCAGCAGCCTCGACGGGACAGGGTACTACAATGAGCAGTTCTTC | CASSLDGTGYYNEQFF
TRBJ1-1 | . | TRBV5-1 | . | TGCGCCAGCAGCTTGGGCAGAACTGAAGCTTTCTTT | CASSLGRTEAFF
TRBJ1-1 | . | TRBV20-1 | many | TGCAGTGCTTTACAACGGGCTTTCTTT | CSALQRAFF
TRBJ2-7 | TRBD2 | TRBV4-1 | . | TGCGCCAGCAGTAAGTTGGGGGAGGGGAACGAGCAGTACTTC | CASSKLGEGNEQYF
TRBJ1-5 | . | TRBV28 | . | TGTGCCAGCAGTTTTTCGACGGCGGGGGGTCAGCATTTT | CASSFSTAGGQHF
TRBJ2-1 | TRBD2 | TRBV4-3 | medium-sized | TGCGCCAGCAGCCATGGGACTAGCGGGAGCTTCACCTACAATGAGCAGTTCTTC | CASSHGTSGSFTYNEQFF
TRBJ1-2 | TRBD1 | TRBV28 | many | TGTGCCAGCAGCCGACAGGGTCATGGCTACACCTTC | CASSRQGHGYTF
TRBJ1-6 | TRBD1 | TRBV28 | . | TGTGCCAGCAGTTCCAGACAGGGCTGGAATTCACCCCTCCACTTT | CASSSRQGWNSPLHF
TRBJ2-7 | . | TRBV5-6 | . | TGTGCCAGCAGCTTGGTGGGCCGCGAGGACGAGCAGTACTTC | CASSLVGREDEQYF
TRBJ2-5 | TRBD1 | TRBV7-2 | many | TGTGCCAGCATTAAGGGGGCCCCGGAGGAAGAGACCCAGTACTTC | CASIKGAPEEETQYF
TRBJ1-4 | . | TRBV25-1 | few | TGTGCCAGCAGTGAAGGGGGTTTAACTAATGAAAAACTGTTTTTT | CASSEGGLTNEKLFF
TRBJ1-4 | . | TRBV6-5 | . | TGTGCCAGCAGACTAACGACAACTAATGAAAAACTGTTTTTT | CASRLTTTNEKLFF
TRBJ2-2 | TRBD2 | TRBV11-2 | . | TGTGCCAGCAGTCCCGGGACTAGCGGATACGGGGAGCTGTTTTTT | CASSPGTSGYGELFF
TRBJ2-2 | TRBD1 | TRBV27 | . | TGTGCCAGCAGTCACAGGGGGTACACCGGGGAGCTGTTTTTT | CASSHRGYTGELFF
TRBJ1-2 | . | TRBV20-1 | many | TGCAGTGCTAGAGCCGAATCAGTTTCTCGCTATGGCTACACCTTC | CSARAESVSRYGYTF
TRBJ1-3 | TRBD1 | TRBV20-1 | medium-sized | TGCAGTGCTAGGGGGACAGGCGGCTCTGGAAACACCATATATTTT | CSARGTGGSGNTIYF
TRBJ1-3 | TRBD1 | TRBV7-9 | . | TGTGCCAGCAGCTCGGACAGGGAGGACACCATATATTTT | CASSSDREDTIYF
TRBJ2-7 | . | TRBV4-3 | . | TGCGCCAGCAGCCAGGAAAACCGGGACCAGCCCTACGAGCAGTACTTC | CASSQENRDQPYEQYF
TRBJ2-3 | . | TRBV5-6 | once | TGTGCCAGCAGCTTGGGGCTCACAGATACGCAGTATTTT | CASSLGLTDTQYF
TRBJ2-2 | TRBD1 | TRBV5-1 | . | TGCGCCAGCAGCTCACGGACAGGGAACACCGGGGAGCTGTTTTTT | CASSSRTGNTGELFF
TRBJ2-3 | TRBD2 | TRBV6-1 | . | TGTGCCAGCAGGGTAGCGGGAGGGAGGGCAGATACGCAGTATTTT | CASRVAGGRADTQYF
TRBJ2-1 | . | TRBV9 | . | TGTGCCAGCATCCCGAGCAGTGTTTACAATGAGCAGTTCTTC | CASIPSSVYNEQFF
TRBJ2-7 | TRBD2 | TRBV6-6 | . | TGTGCCAGCAGATCTAGCGGGGGAGCCTACGAGCAGTACTTC | CASRSSGGAYEQYF
TRBJ1-6 | TRBD1 | TRBV24-1 | few | TGTGCCACCAGTGGAGGGACAGGGATGGATTCACCCCTCCACTTT | CATSGGTGMDSPLHF
TRBJ2-1 | . | TRBV29-1 | many | TGCAGCGTTGGTATAGGAGACAATGAGCAGTTCTTC | CSVGIGDNEQFF
TRBJ2-7 | . | TRBV6-2/TRBV6-3 | . | TGTGCCAGCAGTACCACCCCGACTAGTGCGTACGAGCAGTACTTC | CASSTTPTSAYEQYF
TRBJ2-7 | . | TRBV13 | few | TGTGCCAGCAGCCGACTCAACAGGGTGGACAACGAGCAGTACTTC | CASSRLNRVDNEQYF
TRBJ2-2 | . | TRBV19 | . | TGTGCCAGTTACACAGGGATAAACACCGGGGAGCTGTTTTTT | CASYTGINTGELFF
TRBJ1-5 | . | TRBV12-3/TRBV12-4 | . | TGTGCCAGCAAAGGCGGAAATAGCAATCAGCCCCAGCATTTT | CASKGGNSNQPQHF
TRBJ1-1 | . | TRBV29-1 | . | TGCAGCGTTGAAGAACCGATGAACACTGAAGCTTTCTTT | CSVEEPMNTEAFF